This T cell receptor (beta chain) stems from a study of blood T cell repertoires in COVID-19. Looking at the study overall: From the United States, Italy and Spain came samples of acute and convalescent COVID-19.

Germline V gives CDR1 SGHAT, CDR2 FQNNGV. The ends were cut back, 5 bases at V and 5 bases at J, with 13 bases in the middle. The CDR3 is 14 amino acids. Some clones are missing from TCRdb's copy, which holds only in-frame ones; the method was immunoSEQ multiplex PCR. The sample consists of about 280,000 clones, approximately 89% of them appearing once. One Seattle source followed patients from active infection through their disease course. Sequencing was carried out using peripheral blood. The chain has TRBV11-2 and TRBJ2-1, with a tentative D call TRBD2 (6 bases). This TCR came from a woman in her twenties or thirties with COVID-19, enrolled during active disease. CDR3: CASSPVAGNNEQFF. CDR3 nucleotide sequence: TGTGCCAGCAGCCCAGTGGCGGGAAACAATGAGCAGTTCTTC.